This is a list of T cell receptor beta chains from one sample in a study of cytomegalovirus exposure and HLA in healthy donors. The assay was immunoSEQ multiplex PCR, and TCRdb's table has in-frame clones only and misses some. Of 180,000 or so clones listed, around 85% are singletons. Sequencing was done on a sample of PBMCs. The source is a man aged 18 to 29 in good health and CMV-seropositive. CDR3s include the opening cysteine and the closing phenylalanine or tryptophan. The D gene is left open where the match is weak. Only part of the rows carry a size: once, few, many, or a class if the clone is expanded.

>TRBD1|once|TRBJ2-3|TRBV19
TGTGCCAGTAGTAGACAGGGAGAAGGGACAGATACGCAGTATTTT
CASSRQGEGTDTQYF
>NA|NA|TRBJ2-2|TRBV23-1
TGCGCCAGCAGTCAGGGAGAGATCACCGGGGAGCTGTTTTTT
CASSQGEITGELFF
>TRBD1|NA|TRBJ1-4|TRBV6-1
TGTGCCAGCAGCAAGGGACAGAGTAATGAAAAACTGTTTTTT
CASSKGQSNEKLFF
>NA|NA|TRBJ2-5|TRBV5-5
TGTGCCAGCAGCGAGTATCCCGGGCGCAGGACAGCAGAAGAGACCCAGTACTTC
CASSEYPGRRTAEETQYF
>NA|NA|TRBJ2-5|TRBV10-3
TGTGCCACCATGGCGAGGGCTGCGGGCATCCAAGAGACCCAGTACTTC
CATMARAAGIQETQYF
>NA|NA|TRBJ2-1|TRBV6-1
TGTGCCAGCGAGCGGACCAGCTCCTACAATGAGCAGTTCTTC
CASERTSSYNEQFF
>TRBD1|NA|TRBJ2-7|TRBV15
TGTGCCACCAGCCCCACACGGGGGACAGGGGTCAACGAGCAGTACTTC
CATSPTRGTGVNEQYF
>TRBD1|NA|TRBJ1-2|TRBV7-9
TGTGCCAGCAGCGCCACAGGGGGCGATGGCTACACCTTC
CASSATGGDGYTF
>NA|NA|TRBJ2-5|TRBV5-6
TGTGCCAGCAGCTTGGATGTGGGAACCCGGAGGAAGACCCAGTACTTC
CASSLDVGTRRKTQYF
>TRBD2|NA|TRBJ2-7|TRBV11-3
TGTGCCAGCAGCTTAGCAGCGGGGGTGCCCTACGAGCAGTACTTC
CASSLAAGVPYEQYF
>TRBD2|NA|TRBJ2-7|TRBV6-5
TGTGCCAGCAGTTTCGGGGGGAGGTCCTACGAGCAGTACTTC
CASSFGGRSYEQYF
>NA|NA|TRBJ1-4|TRBV30
TGTGCCTGGAGTGTAAAGGGGTTCGATGAAAAACTGTTTTTT
CAWSVKGFDEKLFF
>TRBD1|NA|TRBJ1-6|TRBV6-5
TGTGCCAGCAGCCGGGACAGTATCGATTCACCCCTCCACTTT
CASSRDSIDSPLHF
>TRBD1|NA|TRBJ1-1|TRBV9
TGTGCCAGCAGCGGGACAGGGGGCGGTGGTGAAGCTTTCTTT
CASSGTGGGGEAFF
>NA|NA|TRBJ1-2|TRBV19
TGTGCCAGTAGTATGGGGGGCTATGGCTACACCTTC
CASSMGGYGYTF
>TRBD1|NA|TRBJ2-5|TRBV5-1
TGCGCCAGCAGCTTGGCAAGACAGGGGGCACAGACCCAGTACTTC
CASSLARQGAQTQYF
>TRBD2|NA|TRBJ2-5|TRBV5-6
TGTGCCAGCAGCTTGGGTCTGGCGGGGGGGCCGTTGCAAGAGACCCAGTACTTC
CASSLGLAGGPLQETQYF
>NA|NA|TRBJ2-1|TRBV7-2
TGTGCCAGCAGCCCCCGCTGGGCGGGCAATGAGCAGTTCTTC
CASSPRWAGNEQFF
>NA|NA|TRBJ2-1|TRBV19
TGTGCCAGTAGTATTCTGAGGGGGGGTTCCTACAATGAGCAGTTCTTC
CASSILRGGSYNEQFF
>TRBD1|NA|TRBJ2-7|TRBV27
TGTGCCAGCAGTTTAACAGGGGGCGTCTACGAGCAGTACTTC
CASSLTGGVYEQYF
>TRBD1|NA|TRBJ1-5|TRBV30
TGTGCCTGGAGTACGGGACAGGGAGGCAATCAGCCCCAGCATTTT
CAWSTGQGGNQPQHF
>NA|NA|TRBJ2-2|TRBV4-3
TGCGCCAGCAGCCACCGTGGGGCCCGGAACACCGGGGAGCTGTTTTTT
CASSHRGARNTGELFF
>NA|NA|TRBJ1-5|TRBV5-1
TGCGCCAGCAGCTTGACAGCCCTTGGAGGGTCGGAGCCCCAGCATTTT
CASSLTALGGSEPQHF
>TRBD1|NA|TRBJ2-7|TRBV30
TGTGCCTGGACTGGACAGGACCGCTACGAGCAGTACTTC
CAWTGQDRYEQYF
>NA|few|TRBJ1-2|TRBV7-2
TGTGCCAGCAGCTTAGGGACAGTCTGGGGCTACACCTTC
CASSLGTVWGYTF
>NA|NA|TRBJ2-1|TRBV10-2
TGCGCCAGCTCGGGGGGCTTCTACAATGAGCAGTTCTTC
CASSGGFYNEQFF
>NA|NA|TRBJ2-7|TRBV2
TGTGCCAGCAGTGACGGGGGGCCGGGCGACGAGCAGTACTTC
CASSDGGPGDEQYF
>TRBD1|NA|TRBJ1-4|TRBV18
TGTGCCAGCTCACCGGCGGGACAGGGTGGTCAAAAACTGTTTTTT
CASSPAGQGGQKLFF
>TRBD1|NA|TRBJ1-4|TRBV27
TGTGCCAGCAAGTCCCGGGACAGGGGTGGTGAAAAACTGTTTTTT
CASKSRDRGGEKLFF
>TRBD2|NA|TRBJ2-1|TRBV18
TGTGCCAGCTCACCACCCCAGCGGGGGACTGGCAATGAGCAGTTCTTC
CASSPPQRGTGNEQFF
>NA|NA|TRBJ2-5|TRBV6-6
TGTGCCAGCAGTAGACCCGACCACAGGGTGACCCAGTACTTC
CASSRPDHRVTQYF
>NA|NA|TRBJ2-2|TRBV7-2
TGTGCCAGCAGATCAGCCCTAACAGGGTGGGCGGAGAGCGGGGAGCTGTTTTTT
CASRSALTGWAESGELFF
>TRBD1|once|TRBJ2-7|TRBV6-1
TGTGCCAGCAGTGGGTACGGACGGGGACAGCCCTACGAGCAGTACTTC
CASSGYGRGQPYEQYF
>TRBD1|NA|TRBJ1-3|TRBV4-3
TGCGCCAGCAGCTCGACAGGGGCTGGAAACACCATATATTTT
CASSSTGAGNTIYF
>TRBD1|NA|TRBJ1-5|TRBV6-4
TGTGCCAGCAGGGGAGGACAGGGGGATAGCAATCAGCCCCAGCATTTT
CASRGGQGDSNQPQHF
>NA|NA|TRBJ2-7|TRBV7-2
TGTGCCAGCAGCTCCTCCCCGGGCTCCTACGAGCAGTACTTC
CASSSSPGSYEQYF
>TRBD1|once|TRBJ1-1|TRBV7-9
TGTGCCAGCAGCTTAGACAGGGGGCGGACTGAAGCTTTCTTT
CASSLDRGRTEAFF
>NA|NA|TRBJ1-5|TRBV19
TGTGCCAGTAGCTCACAGGGAAATAGCAATCAGCCCCAGCATTTT
CASSSQGNSNQPQHF
>NA|NA|TRBJ1-2|TRBV6-1
TGTGCCAGCAGGTCCGGGTTGATGTATGGCTACACCTTC
CASRSGLMYGYTF
>NA|NA|TRBJ2-7|TRBV29-1
TGCAGCGTTTGGGGCGGGGCGAGCTCCTACGAGCAGTACTTC
CSVWGGASSYEQYF